The present T cell receptor beta chain was sequenced within a study of OX40 agonist ivuxolimab in advanced cancers. Study details: Given to patients was ivuxolimab, an agonistic anti-OX40 (CD134) antibody. The patients received ivuxolimab by intravenous route every 2 weeks at 0.01 to 10 mg/kg.

The V gene lost 5 bases and the J gene lost 1 base, with 17 bases spanning the gap. Germline V gives CDR1 LNHDA, CDR2 SQIVND (reference sequence). The CDR3 extends over 17 amino acids. Clones were read by immunoSEQ multiplex PCR, and TCRdb kept only the in-frame ones, dropping some. Here the sample spans fewer than 40,000 clones, over 75% being singletons. Sequencing was performed on CD4+ or CD8+ T cells sorted from blood, taken in a trial of the OX40 agonist ivuxolimab. The chain joins TRBV19 to TRBJ2-2, with D perhaps TRBD1 (7 bases). This clonotype was obtained from an adult with an advanced solid tumor such as melanoma, head and neck, liver or kidney cancer. The CDR3 loop reads CASSALAGQENTGELFF. CDR3 DNA: TGTGCCAGTAGTGCACTAGCCGGACAGGAGAACACCGGGGAGCTGTTTTTT.